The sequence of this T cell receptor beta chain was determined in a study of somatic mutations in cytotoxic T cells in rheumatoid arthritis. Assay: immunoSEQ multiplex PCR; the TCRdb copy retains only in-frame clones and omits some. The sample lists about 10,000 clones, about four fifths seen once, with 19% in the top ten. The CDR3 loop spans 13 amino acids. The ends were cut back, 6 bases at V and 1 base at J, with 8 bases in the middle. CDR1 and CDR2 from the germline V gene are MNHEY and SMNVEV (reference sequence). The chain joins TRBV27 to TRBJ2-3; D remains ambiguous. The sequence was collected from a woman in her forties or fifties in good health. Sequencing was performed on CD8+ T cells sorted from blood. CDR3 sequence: CASSRTGTDTQYF. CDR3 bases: TGTGCCAGCAGCCGTACAGGCACAGATACGCAGTATTTT.